These 26 T cell receptor beta chains came from one sample sequenced in a study of TIL therapy for anti-PD-1-resistant metastatic lung cancer. As for time point: pre-treatment sample, taken before nivolumab and TIL therapy. The tumor samples were excised metastases, mostly pleural nodules or supraclavicular lymph nodes. The immunoSEQ assay was v3. Here immunoSEQ multiplex PCR was the method, and the copy in TCRdb shows in-frame clones only, minus some. The sample carries under 100,000 clones, under 70% recorded once. Here the sequenced sample was tumor tissue, taken at baseline. These receptor sequences come from a person aged 25-85 years with non-small cell lung cancer.

The chain has TRBV6-5 and TRBJ1-4; 7 bases are a match to TRBD1. In germline, CDR1 is MNHEY, CDR2 SVGAGI. The CDR3 runs 16 residues. After removal of 4 bases from V and 8 bases from J, the junction contained 13 bases not matched to a gene. CDR3 nucleotides: TGTGCCAGCAGTTCTTTTCACAGGGGAATCCGGGAAAAACTGTTTTTT. Its protein is CASSSFHRGIREKLFF.

The rearrangement links TRBV5-1 to TRBJ2-2; D is possibly TRBD1 (5 bases). V gave up 6 bases and J gave up 2 bases, with 20 bases separating them. There are 17 residues in the CDR3. CDR1 SGHRS and CDR2 YFSETQ come from the germline V gene. The CDR3 region is CASTKYGRTSNTGELFF. As DNA, the CDR3 is TGCGCCAGCACCAAGTACGGGCGGACAAGCAACACCGGGGAGCTGTTTTTT.

The rearrangement joins TRBV4-2 to TRBJ2-6; D not resolved. V was trimmed by 1 base and J by 2 bases, leaving 3 bases between them. The CDR3 is 14 amino acids. Germline lookup yields CDR1 LGHNA and CDR2 YNFKEQ. DNA for the CDR3: TGTGCCAGCAGCCAAGGGGCTGGGGCCAACGTCCTGACTTTC. It translates to CASSQGAGANVLTF.

The gene calls are TRBV5-1 and TRBJ2-2; D is ambiguous. CDR1 and CDR2 from the germline V gene are SGHRS and YFSETQ. CDR3 length equals 15 residues. V lost 1 base, J lost 7 bases, and 14 bases lay in between. CDR3 residues: CASSLRQLPDGELFF. The CDR3 coding sequence is TGCGCCAGCAGCTTGAGACAACTGCCGGACGGGGAGCTGTTTTTT.

J is TRBJ2-5 and V is TRBV30, with 12 bases lining up with TRBD2. The CDR3 has 14 residues. Trimming took 5 bases from V and 4 from J; bases not matched to a gene: 5. CDR1 GTSNPN and CDR2 SVGIG come from the germline V gene (reference sequence). In DNA form, the CDR3 reads TGTGCCTGGTCTAGCGGGGGGGCGGGAGAGACCCAGTACTTC. It specifies CAWSSGGAGETQYF.

This chain uses TRBV4-1 with TRBJ1-1, with TRBD1 matching over 7 bases. The CDR3 consists of 15 residues. The germline V gene has CDR1 MGHRA and CDR2 YSYEKL. V shed 1 base and J 3 bases; nucleotides not matched to a gene: 5. The CDR3 spells CASSQAEGAHTEAFF. The DNA of the CDR3 is TGCGCCAGCAGCCAAGCGGAGGGGGCCCACACTGAAGCTTTCTTT.

The CDR3 nucleotides read TGTGCCAGCAGCCCCCTGGACGGACGCCAAGAGACCCAGTACTTC. Translated: CASSPLDGRQETQYF. This chain connects TRBV11-2 to TRBJ2-5; D is uncertain. V was cut by 5 bases and J by 1 base, with 14 bases left in between. Germline lookup yields CDR1 SGHAT and CDR2 FQNNGV. This CDR3 contains 15 residues.

A few counts support this clone. J is TRBJ2-2 and V is TRBV4-1; weak D call: TRBD2 (5 bases). In germline, CDR1 is MGHRA, CDR2 YSYEKL. The V and J ends lost 1 base and 0 bases respectively, with 9 bases between them. CDR3 size: 16 residues. The CDR3 region has the DNA TGCGCCAGCAGCCAAGCTGACGGGGCGAACACCGGGGAGCTGTTTTTT. Its translation is CASSQADGANTGELFF.

Comments on this clone: This same CDR3 is encoded by further DNA sequences in the sample. The chain joins TRBV6-2 or TRBV6-3 to TRBJ2-1; no definite D call. The CDR3 extends over 12 amino acids. The germline gives CDR1 MNHEY, CDR2 SVGEGT. V lost 5 bases to trimming and J lost 3 bases, with 5 bases between them. DNA for the CDR3: TGTGCCAGCAGTCCCAACTACAATGAGCAGTTCTTC. Its translation: CASSPNYNEQFF.

The chain recombines TRBV6-5 with TRBJ1-4; D is unresolved. The V gene's germline CDR1 is MNHEY and CDR2 SVGAGI. This CDR3 comprises 12 residues. V lost 7 bases and J 7 bases, leaving 10 bases between the germline ends. CDR3 sequence reads: CASKVEGEKLFF. CDR3 nucleotides: TGTGCCAGCAAGGTGGAGGGTGAAAAACTGTTTTTT.

The DNA for the CDR3 is TGTGCCAGTAGTATAGATCAGAGGGCTAGCGGGCTGGAGACCCAGTACTTC. Protein sequence: CASSIDQRASGLETQYF. The chain has TRBV19 and TRBJ2-5; 8 nucleotides match TRBD2. In germline, CDR1 is LNHDA, CDR2 SQIVND (reference sequence). The CDR3 length is 17 residues. Trimming at V came to 0 bases and at J to 5 bases, leaving 11 bases not matched to a gene.

This clone was counted a few times. J is TRBJ1-5 and V is TRBV2; D remains unclear. CDR3 length: 15 residues. CDR1 is SNHLY, CDR2 FYNNEI, per germline. Between the trimmed V and J ends, which lost 3 bases and 6 bases, there was a span of 15 bases. The CDR3, as DNA: TGTGCCAGCAGTGATAACTTGGGTGGGGTTCAGCCCCAGCATTTT. This encodes CASSDNLGGVQPQHF. The complete variable domain, with remaining parts taken from reference TRBV2 and TRBJ1-5, reads EPEVTQTPSHQVTQMGQEVILRCVPISNHLYFYWYRQILGQKVEFLVSFYNNEISEKSEIFDDQFSVERPDGSNFTLKIRSTKLEDSAMYFCASSDNLGGVQPQHFGDGTRLSIL.

The chain uses TRBV6-2 or TRBV6-3 and TRBJ2-2; possibly TRBD2 for D (6 bases). This CDR3 has 16 residues. V was trimmed by 5 bases and J by 4 bases, leaving 17 bases between them. Per the germline V gene, CDR1 is MNHEY and CDR2 is SVGEGT. The CDR3, as DNA: TGTGCCAGCAGTACCCGCCGCGGGGTGGGCACCGGGGAGCTGTTTTTT. As protein: CASSTRRGVGTGELFF.

The J gene is TRBJ2-2, the V gene TRBV30; D unresolved. Trimming left V 3 bases short and J 6 bases short, with 17 bases between. The CDR3 is 15 amino acids. In germline, CDR1 is GTSNPN, CDR2 SVGIG (reference sequence). The DNA of the CDR3 is TGTGCCTGGAGAACCACCGGTGGCAACGCCGGGGAGCTGTTTTTT. Its protein product is CAWRTTGGNAGELFF.

The chain couples TRBV6-4 to TRBJ1-5; 11 bases map to TRBD1. Germline assignment: CDR1 MRHNA and CDR2 SNTAGT. This CDR3 contains 13 residues. Germline trimming cut 10 bases from V and 4 bases from J; bases unmatched to any gene: 3. CDR3 nucleotide sequence: TGTGCCACAGGGACAGGGGGGAATCAGCCCCAGCATTTT. Translation: CATGTGGNQPQHF.

The chain has TRBV5-1 and TRBJ1-2; no definite D call. In germline, CDR1 is SGHRS, CDR2 YFSETQ. The CDR3 is made up of 13 amino acids. The V end lost 0 bases, the J end lost 3 bases, and 6 bases lay between the germline ends. The CDR3 sequence: CASSLGEDYGYTF. DNA for the CDR3: TGCGCCAGCAGCTTGGGGGAGGACTATGGCTACACCTTC.

The chain employs TRBV28 and TRBJ2-3; D gene uncertain. The CDR3 totals 14 residues. Germline CDR1 and CDR2: MDHEN and SYDVKM. Trimming cost V 3 bases and J 2 bases, with 9 bases left between them. The CDR3 nucleotides are TGTGCCAGCAGTTTGGAGCGAACCACAGATACGCAGTATTTT. This translates into CASSLERTTDTQYF.

A few counts support this clone. The genes are TRBV2 and TRBJ1-1; perhaps TRBD1 as D (6 bases). The CDR3 is 14 residues long. CDR1 and CDR2 from the germline V gene are SNHLY and FYNNEI. Trimming took 6 bases from V and 5 from J, leaving 16 bases between them. CDR3 region: CASSAEKGVTEAFF. As DNA, the CDR3 is TGTGCCAGCAGCGCCGAGAAGGGGGTAACTGAAGCTTTCTTT.

The J gene is TRBJ2-1, the V gene TRBV24-1; the D is unclear. Germline CDR1 KGHDR, CDR2 SFDVKD. CDR3 length: 13 amino acids. V was pared by 6 bases and J by 2 bases, with 7 bases between. CDR3 DNA: TGTGCCACCAGTCCCGATCCCTACAATGAGCAGTTCTTC. It encodes CATSPDPYNEQFF.

The V gene is TRBV7-8, the J gene TRBJ2-1; D unresolved. CDR1 and CDR2 from the germline V gene are SGHVS and FQNEAQ. With 5 bases removed from V and 3 bases from J, the gap between germline ends came to 8 bases. CDR3 length: 13 residues. DNA of the CDR3: TGTGCCAGCAGCCCCAGACTCTACAATGAGCAGTTCTTC. Amino acids: CASSPRLYNEQFF.

The chain uses TRBV15 and TRBJ1-5; tentative D call: TRBD1 (5 bases). Trimming removed 2 bases from V and 2 bases from J, with 16 bases in between. Germline CDR1 is LNHNV and CDR2 is YYDKDF (reference sequence). CDR3 length: 17 amino acids. For the CDR3, the DNA is TGTGCCACCAGCAGACATCCACAGGCATGGGGCAATCAGCCCCAGCATTTT. Translating gives CATSRHPQAWGNQPQHF.

The V gene is TRBV6-2 or TRBV6-3, the J gene TRBJ1-2, with D unclear. Trimming stripped 3 bases from V and 4 bases from J, with 12 bases between. This CDR3 has 14 amino acids. Germline-derived CDR1 and CDR2 are MNHEY and SVGEGT. The CDR3 spells CASSYTEGFYGYTF. The CDR3 DNA follows: TGTGCCAGCAGTTATACCGAGGGCTTCTATGGCTACACCTTC.

This chain links TRBV4-1 with TRBJ1-5; no clear D. The CDR3 length is 17 residues. Germline values: CDR1 MGHRA, CDR2 YSYEKL. Trimming removed 0 bases from V and 2 bases from J, with 14 bases in between. CDR3 region: CASSQDESRGGNQPQHF. The CDR3 DNA sequence: TGCGCCAGCAGCCAAGATGAAAGCAGAGGCGGCAATCAGCCCCAGCATTTT.

A single count supports this clone. The genes are TRBV5-4 and TRBJ1-4, with D possibly matching TRBD1 (5 bases). CDR3 length: 14 amino acids. Per germline, CDR1 SGHNT and CDR2 YYREEE (reference sequence). Trimming removed 4 bases at V and 4 bases at J, with 11 bases between. DNA for the CDR3: TGTGCCAGCAGCCGGGGGAGAGATAATGAAAAACTGTTTTTT. Protein sequence: CASSRGRDNEKLFF.

The CDR3, as DNA: TGTGCCAGCAGTTTATCCGTCCAGTATGGCTACACCTTC. Translated: CASSLSVQYGYTF. The chain carries TRBV27 and TRBJ1-2, with D unresolved. This CDR3 spans 13 amino acids. Germline values: CDR1 MNHEY, CDR2 SMNVEV (reference sequence). Trimming pared 0 bases from V and 5 bases from J, leaving 7 bases between.

This clone came up once. The CDR3, as DNA: TGTGCCTGGACCGCAGGACAGGGGACTCAGCCCCAGCATTTT. Protein product: CAWTAGQGTQPQHF. V usage is TRBV30 and J usage is TRBJ1-5; 9 positions agree with TRBD1. V lost 4 bases to trimming and J lost 6 bases; unmatched junction nucleotides: 7. The CDR3 runs to 14 residues. From germline, CDR1 is GTSNPN and CDR2 SVGIG (reference sequence). The full variable domain, in which reference TRBV30 and TRBJ1-5 provide the parts outside the CDR3, is SQTIHQWPATLVQPVGSPLSLECTVEGTSNPNLYWYRQAAGRGLQLLFYSVGIGQISSEVPQNLSASRPQDRQFILSSKKLLLSDSGFYLCAWTAGQGTQPQHFGDGTRLSIL.